The TCR beta chain under discussion was sequenced for a study of T-cell reconstitution after alpha-beta-depleted transplantation in children. This clonotype has only a few counts. Its specificity is not known. Preparing the TCRbeta library involved the use of unique molecular identifiers. Using its own MiXCR run on the PCR reads, TCRdb lists one record per CDR3 protein. The table lists fewer than 350,000 distinct CDR3 sequences, roughly 12% of them singletons. The V and J ends lost 5 bases and 10 bases, in that order; junction bases with no gene match: 17. There are 15 residues in the CDR3. From germline, CDR1 is DFQATT and CDR2 SNEGSKA (reference sequence). Whole-study results and caveats: From newly produced T cells came most of the T-cell counts and diversity one year after transplant. At day 60, the high TCRbeta diversity found in some patients originated from recipient T cells and thymic progenitors that had survived. Reports say that about two months after transplant, the alpha-beta T cells came out of several hundred graft clones that had expanded.

Source: peripheral blood, taken 180 days after TCRalphabeta/CD19-depleted stem cell transplant. The sequence was collected from a male patient aged 2-15 years who had a stem cell transplant for chronic granulomatous disease, so the T cells may come from the graft donor. The V gene is TRBV20-1, the J gene TRBJ2-1, with 7 bases matching TRBD2. In DNA form, the CDR3 reads TGCAGTGCTCCCCCTATAGCGGGCTGGCAAATCGAGCAGTTCTTC. It is translated as CSAPPIAGWQIEQFF.